This entry features one TCR beta chain sequence. Its target is unknown. The data are from a study of blood T cells in healthy people across ages. In the study overall: The template switching approach captured approximately one barcoded beta molecule for every two T cells. Study-level findings and limits: In long-lived donors, naive CD4+ cell counts and diversity exceeded those of aged donors. The study found TCR beta diversity correlated strongly with naive T cell percentage.

The authors ran a second PCR of about 7 to 12 cycles using a sample-barcoded 5' primer and a J-beta primer mix. Each single sample gave us at least 2.5 million CDR3-containing paired-end reads. TCRdb passed the 5' RACE reads through MiXCR, listing each CDR3 protein once. The sample has more than 550,000 distinct CDR3 sequences, about a fifth seen once. CDR1 is SGHRS, CDR2 YFSETQ, per germline. The V and J ends lost 0 bases and 3 bases respectively, with 13 bases between them. The length of the CDR3 is 15 residues. Sequencing used blood. The chain couples TRBV5-1 to TRBJ2-7, with D possibly TRBD1 on 6 matching bases. The receptor comes from a man in his sixties or seventies in good health. The CDR3 sequence is CASSLVQGVDYEQYF. As DNA, the CDR3 is TGCGCCAGCAGCTTGGTACAGGGAGTAGACTACGAGCAGTACTTC.